Reported below is one T cell receptor beta chain. Cells defined as naive were viable CD3+CD4+ or CD3+CD8+ and CCR7+CD45RA+CD45RO-CD95-CD27+CD28+. Assay used: immunoSEQ multiplex PCR; TCRdb lists only in-frame clones, some missing. The repertoire includes about 32,000 clones, roughly nine tenths of them detected once, and 0.1% sits in the top ten. The data originate from a study of T cells after posttransplantation cyclophosphamide. The CDR3 sequence is 14 residues long. V was trimmed by 3 bases and J by 5 bases, leaving 14 bases between them. CDR1 and CDR2 from the germline V gene are SNHLY and FYNNEI.

This receptor was obtained from a man aged 25 to 45 in good health and a related stem cell transplant donor. Sequenced material: naive CD4+ T cells sorted from blood. The chain uses TRBV2 and TRBJ2-7, with D possibly TRBD1 on 6 matching bases. In nucleotides, the CDR3 is TGTGCCAGCAGTGAGAGGGGGTTTTCCCACGAGCAGTACTTC. Protein product: CASSERGFSHEQYF.